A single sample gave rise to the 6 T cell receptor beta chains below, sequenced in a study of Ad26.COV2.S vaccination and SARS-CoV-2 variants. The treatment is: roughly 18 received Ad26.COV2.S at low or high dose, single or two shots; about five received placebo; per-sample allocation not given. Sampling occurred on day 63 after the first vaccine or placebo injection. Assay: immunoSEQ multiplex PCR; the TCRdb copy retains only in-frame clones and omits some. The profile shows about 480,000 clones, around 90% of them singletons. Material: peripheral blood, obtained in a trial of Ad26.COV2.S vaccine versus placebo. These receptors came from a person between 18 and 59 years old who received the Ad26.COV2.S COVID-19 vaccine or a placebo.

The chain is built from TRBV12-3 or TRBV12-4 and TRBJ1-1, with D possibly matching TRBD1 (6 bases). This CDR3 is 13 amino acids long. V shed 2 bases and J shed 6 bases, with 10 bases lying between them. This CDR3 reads CASSLRGGAEAFF. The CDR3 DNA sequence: TGTGCCAGCAGTTTAAGAGGGGGGGCTGAAGCTTTCTTT.

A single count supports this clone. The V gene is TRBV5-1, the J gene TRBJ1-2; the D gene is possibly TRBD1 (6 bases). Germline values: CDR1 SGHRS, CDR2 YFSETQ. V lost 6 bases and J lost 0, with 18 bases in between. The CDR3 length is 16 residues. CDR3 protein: CASTQQGWGANYGYTF. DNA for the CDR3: TGCGCCAGCACCCAACAGGGTTGGGGTGCTAACTATGGCTACACCTTC. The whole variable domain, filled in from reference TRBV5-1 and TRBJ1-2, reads KAGVTQTPRYLIKTRGQQVTLSCSPISGHRSVSWYQQTPGQGLQFLFEYFSETQRNKGNFPGRFSGRQFSNSRSEMNVSTLELGDSALYLCASTQQGWGANYGYTFGSGTRLTVV.

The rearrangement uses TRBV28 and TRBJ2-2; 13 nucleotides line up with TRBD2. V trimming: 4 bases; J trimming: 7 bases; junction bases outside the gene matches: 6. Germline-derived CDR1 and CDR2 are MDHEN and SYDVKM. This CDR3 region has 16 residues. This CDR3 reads CASSSGLAGAGGELFF. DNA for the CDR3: TGTGCCAGCAGTTCCGGACTAGCGGGAGCCGGCGGGGAGCTGTTTTTT. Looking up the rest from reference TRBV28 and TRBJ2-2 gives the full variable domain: DVKVTQSSRYLVKRTGEKVFLECVQDMDHENMFWYRQDPGLGLRLIYFSYDVKMKEKGDIPEGYSVSREKKERFSLILESASTNQTSMYLCASSSGLAGAGGELFFGEGSRLTVL.

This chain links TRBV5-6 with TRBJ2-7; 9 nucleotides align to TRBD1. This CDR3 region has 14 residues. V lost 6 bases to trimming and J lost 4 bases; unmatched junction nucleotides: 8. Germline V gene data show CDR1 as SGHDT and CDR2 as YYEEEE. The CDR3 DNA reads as TGTGCCAGCACCCTGACAGGGGGTAGGTACGAGCAGTACTTC. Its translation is CASTLTGGRYEQYF.

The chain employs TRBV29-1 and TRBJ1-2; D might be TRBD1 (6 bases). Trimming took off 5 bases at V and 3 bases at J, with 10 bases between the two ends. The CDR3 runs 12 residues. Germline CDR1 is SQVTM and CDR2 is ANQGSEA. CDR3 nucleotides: TGCAGCGTTCGGGACACATACTATGGCTACACCTTC. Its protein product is CSVRDTYYGYTF. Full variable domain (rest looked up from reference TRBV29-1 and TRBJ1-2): SAVISQKPSRDICQRGTSLTIQCQVDSQVTMMFWYRQQPGQSLTLIATANQGSEATYESGFVIDKFPISRPNLTFSTLTVSNMSPEDSSIYLCSVRDTYYGYTFGSGTRLTVV.

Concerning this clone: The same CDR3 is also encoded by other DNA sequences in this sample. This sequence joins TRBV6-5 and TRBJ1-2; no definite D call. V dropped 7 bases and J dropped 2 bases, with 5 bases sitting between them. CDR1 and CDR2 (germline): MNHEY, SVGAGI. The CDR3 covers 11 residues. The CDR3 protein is CASTRNYGYTF. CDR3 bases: TGTGCCAGCACTAGAAACTATGGCTACACCTTC.